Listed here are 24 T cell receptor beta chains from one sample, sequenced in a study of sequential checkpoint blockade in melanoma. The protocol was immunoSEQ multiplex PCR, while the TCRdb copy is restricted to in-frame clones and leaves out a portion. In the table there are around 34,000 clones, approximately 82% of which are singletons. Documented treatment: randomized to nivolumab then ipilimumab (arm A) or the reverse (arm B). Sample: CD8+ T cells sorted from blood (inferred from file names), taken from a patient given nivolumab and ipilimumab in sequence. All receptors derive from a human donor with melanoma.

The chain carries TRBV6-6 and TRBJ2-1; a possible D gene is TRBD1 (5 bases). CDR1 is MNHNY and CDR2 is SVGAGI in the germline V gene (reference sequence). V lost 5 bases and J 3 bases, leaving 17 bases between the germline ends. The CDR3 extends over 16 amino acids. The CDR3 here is CASSNTGQSGYNEQFF. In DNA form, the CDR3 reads TGTGCCAGCAGTAATACAGGCCAATCCGGCTACAATGAGCAGTTCTTC.

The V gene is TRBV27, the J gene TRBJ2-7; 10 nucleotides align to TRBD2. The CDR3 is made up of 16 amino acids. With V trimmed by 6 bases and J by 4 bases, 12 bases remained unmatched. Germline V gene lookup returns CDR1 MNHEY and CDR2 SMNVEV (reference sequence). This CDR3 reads CASRRKTSGQLYEQYF. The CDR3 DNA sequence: TGTGCCAGCAGGAGGAAGACTAGCGGGCAACTTTACGAGCAGTACTTC.

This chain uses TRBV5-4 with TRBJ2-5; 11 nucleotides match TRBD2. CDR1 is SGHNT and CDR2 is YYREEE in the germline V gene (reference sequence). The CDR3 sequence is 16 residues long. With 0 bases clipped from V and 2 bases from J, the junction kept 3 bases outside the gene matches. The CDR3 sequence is CASSLDLAGGQETQYF. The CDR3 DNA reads TGTGCCAGCAGCTTGGATCTAGCGGGGGGACAAGAGACCCAGTACTTC. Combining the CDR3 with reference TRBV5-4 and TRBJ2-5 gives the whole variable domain ETGVTQSPTHLIKTRGQQVTLRCSSQSGHNTVSWYQQALGQGPQFIFQYYREEENGRGNFPPRFSGLQFPNYSSELNVNALELDDSALYLCASSLDLAGGQETQYFGPGTRLLVL.

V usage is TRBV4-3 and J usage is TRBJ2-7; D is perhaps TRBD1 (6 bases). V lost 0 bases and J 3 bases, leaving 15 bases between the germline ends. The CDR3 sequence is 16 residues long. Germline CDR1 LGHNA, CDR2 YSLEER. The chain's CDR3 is CASSQDRATGGYEQYF. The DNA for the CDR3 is TGCGCCAGCAGCCAAGATCGGGCGACAGGCGGCTACGAGCAGTACTTC.

The CDR3 protein is CASSLNGAGELFF. The CDR3, as DNA: TGTGCCAGCAGCCTCAACGGGGCCGGGGAGCTGTTTTTT. The V call is TRBV9, the J call TRBJ2-2; D might be TRBD2 (5 bases). The V gene's germline CDR1 is SGDLS and CDR2 YYNGEE. This CDR3 region has 13 residues. The V gene lost 4 bases and the J gene lost 6 bases, with 10 bases spanning the gap.

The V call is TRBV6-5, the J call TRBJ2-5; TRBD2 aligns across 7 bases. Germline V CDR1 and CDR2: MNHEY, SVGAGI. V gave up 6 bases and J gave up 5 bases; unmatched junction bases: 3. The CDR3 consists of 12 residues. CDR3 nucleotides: TGTGCCAGCAGCGGGACTACGGAGACCCAGTACTTC. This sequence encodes CASSGTTETQYF.

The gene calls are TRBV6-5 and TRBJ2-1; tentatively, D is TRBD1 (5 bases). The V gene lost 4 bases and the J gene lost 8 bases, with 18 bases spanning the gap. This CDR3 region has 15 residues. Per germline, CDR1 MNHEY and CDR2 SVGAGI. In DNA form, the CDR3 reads TGTGCCAGCAGTTTCCCTGGGGCAGCCCCCCATGAGCAGTTCTTC. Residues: CASSFPGAAPHEQFF.

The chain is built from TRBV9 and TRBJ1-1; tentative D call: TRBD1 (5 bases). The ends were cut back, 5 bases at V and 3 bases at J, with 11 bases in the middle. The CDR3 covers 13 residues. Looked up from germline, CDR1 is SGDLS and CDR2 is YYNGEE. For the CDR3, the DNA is TGTGCCAGCAGTGCCGACAGCGACACTGAAGCTTTCTTT. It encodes CASSADSDTEAFF.

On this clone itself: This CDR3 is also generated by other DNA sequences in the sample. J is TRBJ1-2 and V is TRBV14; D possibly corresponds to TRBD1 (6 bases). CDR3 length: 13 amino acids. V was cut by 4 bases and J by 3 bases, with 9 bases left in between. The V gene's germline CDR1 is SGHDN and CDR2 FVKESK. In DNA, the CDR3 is TGTGCCAGCAGCCTGGGACAAGACTATGGCTACACCTTC. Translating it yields CASSLGQDYGYTF.

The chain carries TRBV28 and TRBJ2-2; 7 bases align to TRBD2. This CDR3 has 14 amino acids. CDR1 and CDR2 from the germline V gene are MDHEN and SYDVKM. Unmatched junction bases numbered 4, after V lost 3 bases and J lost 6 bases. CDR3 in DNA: TGTGCCAGCAGTTTGCGGGAGCGGTCCGGGGAGCTGTTTTTT. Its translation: CASSLRERSGELFF.

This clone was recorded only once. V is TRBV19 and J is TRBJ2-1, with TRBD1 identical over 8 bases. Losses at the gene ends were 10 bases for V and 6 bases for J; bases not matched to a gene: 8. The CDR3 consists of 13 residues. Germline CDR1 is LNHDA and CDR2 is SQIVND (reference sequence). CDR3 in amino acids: CATLGQGSNEQFF. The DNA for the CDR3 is TGTGCCACCTTAGGACAGGGTAGCAATGAGCAGTTCTTC.

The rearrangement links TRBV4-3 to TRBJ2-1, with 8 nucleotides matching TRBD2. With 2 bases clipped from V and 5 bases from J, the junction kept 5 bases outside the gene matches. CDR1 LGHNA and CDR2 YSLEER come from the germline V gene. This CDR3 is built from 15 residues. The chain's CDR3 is CASSQRSGGNNEQFF. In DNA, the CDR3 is TGCGCCAGCAGCCAACGAAGCGGGGGCAACAATGAGCAGTTCTTC.

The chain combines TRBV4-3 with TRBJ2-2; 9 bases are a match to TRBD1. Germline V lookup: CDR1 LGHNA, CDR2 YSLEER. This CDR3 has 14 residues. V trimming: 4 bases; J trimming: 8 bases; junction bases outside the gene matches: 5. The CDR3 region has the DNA TGCGCCAGCAGCCTTACAGGGGGCTTGGGGGAGCTGTTTTTT. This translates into CASSLTGGLGELFF.

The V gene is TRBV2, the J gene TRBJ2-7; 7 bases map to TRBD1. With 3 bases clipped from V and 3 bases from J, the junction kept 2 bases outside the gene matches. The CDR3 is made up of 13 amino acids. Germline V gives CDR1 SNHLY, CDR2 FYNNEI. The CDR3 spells CASSDRDSYEQYF. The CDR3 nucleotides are TGTGCCAGCAGTGACCGGGACAGCTACGAGCAGTACTTC.

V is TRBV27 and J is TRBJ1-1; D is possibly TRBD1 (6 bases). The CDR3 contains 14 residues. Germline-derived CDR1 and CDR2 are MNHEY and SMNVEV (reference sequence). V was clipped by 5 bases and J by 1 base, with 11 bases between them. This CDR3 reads CASSNRASNTEAFF. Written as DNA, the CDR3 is TGTGCCAGCAGTAACAGGGCATCGAACACTGAAGCTTTCTTT.

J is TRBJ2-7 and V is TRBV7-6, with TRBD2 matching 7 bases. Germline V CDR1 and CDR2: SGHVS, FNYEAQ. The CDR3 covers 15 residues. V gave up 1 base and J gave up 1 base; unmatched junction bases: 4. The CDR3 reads CASSLEASGSYEQYF. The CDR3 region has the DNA TGTGCCAGCAGCTTAGAGGCTAGCGGATCCTACGAGCAGTACTTC.

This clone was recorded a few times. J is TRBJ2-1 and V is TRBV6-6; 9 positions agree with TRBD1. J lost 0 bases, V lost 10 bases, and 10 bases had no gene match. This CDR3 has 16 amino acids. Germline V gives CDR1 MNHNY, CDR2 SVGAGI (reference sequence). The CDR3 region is CATRGTGHFSYNEQFF. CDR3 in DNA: TGTGCCACCAGGGGGACAGGGCATTTCTCCTACAATGAGCAGTTCTTC.

The CDR3 protein is CASSRFREQYF. The CDR3, as DNA: TGTGCCAGCAGCAGATTCCGGGAGCAGTACTTC. V usage is TRBV5-6 and J usage is TRBJ2-7; no clear D gene. This CDR3 is 11 amino acids long. V dropped 4 bases and J dropped 7 bases, with 9 bases sitting between them. Germline CDR1 reads SGHDT; CDR2 reads YYEEEE. Full variable domain (outside the CDR3, taken from reference TRBV5-6 and TRBJ2-7): DAGVTQSPTHLIKTRGQQVTLRCSPKSGHDTVSWYQQALGQGPQFIFQYYEEEERQRGNFPDRFSGHQFPNYSSELNVNALLLGDSALYLCASSRFREQYFGPGTRLTVT.

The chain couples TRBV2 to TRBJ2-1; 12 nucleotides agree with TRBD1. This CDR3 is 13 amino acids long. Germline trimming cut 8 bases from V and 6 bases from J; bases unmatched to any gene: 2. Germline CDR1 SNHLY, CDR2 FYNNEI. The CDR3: CASWDRGPNEQFF. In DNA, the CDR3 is TGTGCCAGCTGGGACAGGGGGCCCAATGAGCAGTTCTTC.

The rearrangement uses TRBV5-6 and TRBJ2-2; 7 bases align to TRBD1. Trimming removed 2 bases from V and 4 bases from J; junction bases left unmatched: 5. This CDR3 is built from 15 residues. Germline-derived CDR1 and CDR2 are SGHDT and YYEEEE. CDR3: CASSFEGAFTGELFF. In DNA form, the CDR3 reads TGTGCCAGCAGCTTCGAGGGGGCCTTCACCGGGGAGCTGTTTTTT.

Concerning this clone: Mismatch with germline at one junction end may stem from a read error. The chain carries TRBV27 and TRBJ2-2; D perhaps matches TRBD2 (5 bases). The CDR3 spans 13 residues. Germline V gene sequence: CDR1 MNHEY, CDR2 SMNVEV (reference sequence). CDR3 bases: TGTGCCAGCAGTCCCGGGTACACCGGGAAGCTGTTTTTT. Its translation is CASSPGYTGKLFF.

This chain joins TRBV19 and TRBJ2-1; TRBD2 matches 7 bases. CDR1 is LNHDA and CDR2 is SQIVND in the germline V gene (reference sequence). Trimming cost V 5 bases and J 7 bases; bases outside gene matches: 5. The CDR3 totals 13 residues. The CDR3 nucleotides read TGTGCCAGTAGTCTGGGGGGGAGGAATGAGCAGTTCTTC. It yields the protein CASSLGGRNEQFF.

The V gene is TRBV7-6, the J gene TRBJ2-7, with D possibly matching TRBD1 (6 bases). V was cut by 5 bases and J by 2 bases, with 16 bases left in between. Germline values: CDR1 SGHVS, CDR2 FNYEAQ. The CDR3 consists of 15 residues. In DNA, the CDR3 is TGTGCCAGCAGCCTATCCTACAGGGATCCCTACGAGCAGTACTTC. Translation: CASSLSYRDPYEQYF.

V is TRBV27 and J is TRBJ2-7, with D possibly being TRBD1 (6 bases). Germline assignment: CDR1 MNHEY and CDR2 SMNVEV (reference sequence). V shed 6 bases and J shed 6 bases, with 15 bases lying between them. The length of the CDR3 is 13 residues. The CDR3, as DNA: TGTGCCAGCAGCCCCCTATTAGGGGGCGAGCAGTACTTC. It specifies CASSPLLGGEQYF.